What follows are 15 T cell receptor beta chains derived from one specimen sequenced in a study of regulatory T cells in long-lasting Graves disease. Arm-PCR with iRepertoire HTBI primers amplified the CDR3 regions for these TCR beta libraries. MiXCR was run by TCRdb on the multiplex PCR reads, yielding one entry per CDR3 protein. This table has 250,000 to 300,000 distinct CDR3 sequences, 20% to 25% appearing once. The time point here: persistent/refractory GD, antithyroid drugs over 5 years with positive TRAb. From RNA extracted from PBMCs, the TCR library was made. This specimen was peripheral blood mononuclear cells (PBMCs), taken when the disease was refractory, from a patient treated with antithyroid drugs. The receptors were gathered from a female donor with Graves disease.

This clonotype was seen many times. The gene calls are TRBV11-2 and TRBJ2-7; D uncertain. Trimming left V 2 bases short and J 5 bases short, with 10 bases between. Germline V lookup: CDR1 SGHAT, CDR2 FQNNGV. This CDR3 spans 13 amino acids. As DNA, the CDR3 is TGTGCCAGCAGCTTAATAGATAGGGACGAGCAGTACTTC. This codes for CASSLIDRDEQYF.

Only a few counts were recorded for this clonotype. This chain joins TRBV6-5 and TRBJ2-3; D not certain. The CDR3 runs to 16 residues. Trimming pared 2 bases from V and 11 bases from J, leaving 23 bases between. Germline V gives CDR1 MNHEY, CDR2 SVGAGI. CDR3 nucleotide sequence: TGTGCCAGCAGTTACGCATCGCTAGTGACTCGTTACGGGCAGTATTTT. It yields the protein CASSYASLVTRYGQYF.

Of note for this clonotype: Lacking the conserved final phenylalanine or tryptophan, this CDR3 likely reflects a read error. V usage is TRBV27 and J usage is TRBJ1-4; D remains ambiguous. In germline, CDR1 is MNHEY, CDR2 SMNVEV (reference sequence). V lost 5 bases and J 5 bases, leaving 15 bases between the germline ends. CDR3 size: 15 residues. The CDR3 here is CASSPYGNLNEKLFS. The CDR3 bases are TGTGCCAGCAGTCCCTACGGGAACCTCAATGAAAAACTGTTTTCT.

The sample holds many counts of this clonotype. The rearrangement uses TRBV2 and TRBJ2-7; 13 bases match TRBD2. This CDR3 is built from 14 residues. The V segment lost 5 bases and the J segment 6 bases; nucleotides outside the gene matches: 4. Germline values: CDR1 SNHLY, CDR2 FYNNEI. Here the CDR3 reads CASSPLAGGSEQYF. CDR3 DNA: TGTGCCAGCAGTCCACTAGCGGGAGGGTCCGAGCAGTACTTC.

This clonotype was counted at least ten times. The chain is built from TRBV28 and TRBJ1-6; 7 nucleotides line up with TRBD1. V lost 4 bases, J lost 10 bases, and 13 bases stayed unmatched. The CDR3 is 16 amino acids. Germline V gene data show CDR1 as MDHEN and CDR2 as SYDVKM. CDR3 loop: CASSSNGQARGSPLHF. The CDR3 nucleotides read TGTGCCAGCAGTTCCAACGGACAGGCTCGTGGATCACCCCTCCACTTT.

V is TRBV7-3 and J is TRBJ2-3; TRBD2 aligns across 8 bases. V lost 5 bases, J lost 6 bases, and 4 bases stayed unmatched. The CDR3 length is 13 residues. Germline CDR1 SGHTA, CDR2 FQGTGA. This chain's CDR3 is CASSISGTDTQYF. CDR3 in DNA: TGTGCCAGCAGCATTAGCGGGACGGATACGCAGTATTTT.

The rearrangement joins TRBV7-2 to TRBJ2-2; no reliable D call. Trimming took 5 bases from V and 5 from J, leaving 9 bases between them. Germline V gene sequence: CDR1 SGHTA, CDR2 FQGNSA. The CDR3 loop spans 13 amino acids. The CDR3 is CASSITPTGELFF. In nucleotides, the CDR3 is TGTGCCAGCAGCATTACCCCTACCGGGGAGCTGTTTTTT.

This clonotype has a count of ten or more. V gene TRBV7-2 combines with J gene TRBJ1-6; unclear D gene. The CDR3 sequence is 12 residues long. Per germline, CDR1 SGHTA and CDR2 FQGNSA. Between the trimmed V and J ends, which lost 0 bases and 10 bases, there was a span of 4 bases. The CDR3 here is CASSLARSPLHF. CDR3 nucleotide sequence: TGTGCCAGCAGCTTAGCGCGATCACCCCTCCACTTT.

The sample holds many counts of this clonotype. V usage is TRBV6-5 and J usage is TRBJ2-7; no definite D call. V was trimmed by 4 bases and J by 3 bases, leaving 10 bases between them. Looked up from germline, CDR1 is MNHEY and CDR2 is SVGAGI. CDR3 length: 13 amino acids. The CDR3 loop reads CASSFTVNYEQYF. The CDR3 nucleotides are TGTGCCAGCAGTTTTACGGTGAACTACGAGCAGTACTTC.

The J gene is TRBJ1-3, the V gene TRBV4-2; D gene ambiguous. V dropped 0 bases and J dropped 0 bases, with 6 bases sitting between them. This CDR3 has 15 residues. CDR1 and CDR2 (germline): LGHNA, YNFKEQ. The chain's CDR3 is CASSQDAFSGNTIYF. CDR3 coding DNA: TGTGCCAGCAGCCAAGATGCATTCTCTGGAAACACCATATATTTT.

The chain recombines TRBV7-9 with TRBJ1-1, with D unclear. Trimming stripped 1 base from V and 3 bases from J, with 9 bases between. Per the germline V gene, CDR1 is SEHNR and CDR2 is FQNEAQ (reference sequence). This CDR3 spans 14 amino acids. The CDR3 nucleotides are TGTGCCAGCAGCTTAGAGGTTGAGGACACTGAAGCTTTCTTT. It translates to CASSLEVEDTEAFF.

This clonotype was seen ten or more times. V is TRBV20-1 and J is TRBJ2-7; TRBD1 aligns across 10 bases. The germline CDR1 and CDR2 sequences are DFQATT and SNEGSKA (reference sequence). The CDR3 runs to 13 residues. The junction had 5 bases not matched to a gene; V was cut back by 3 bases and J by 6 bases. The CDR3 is CSASRTGGAEQYF. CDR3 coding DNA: TGCAGTGCTAGCCGGACAGGGGGGGCCGAGCAGTACTTC.

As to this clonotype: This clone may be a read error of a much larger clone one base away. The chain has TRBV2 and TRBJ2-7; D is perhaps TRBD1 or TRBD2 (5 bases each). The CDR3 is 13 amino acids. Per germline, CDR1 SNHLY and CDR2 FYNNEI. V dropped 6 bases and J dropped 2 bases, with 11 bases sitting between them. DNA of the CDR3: TGTGCCAGCAGGCCACAGGAGGCCTACGAGCAGTACTTC. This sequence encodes CASRPQEAYEQYF.

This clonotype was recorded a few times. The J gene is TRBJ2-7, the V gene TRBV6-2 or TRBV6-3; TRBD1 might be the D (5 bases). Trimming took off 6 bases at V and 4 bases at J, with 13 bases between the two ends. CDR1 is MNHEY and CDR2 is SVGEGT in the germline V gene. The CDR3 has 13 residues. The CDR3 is CASRFSTVYEQYF. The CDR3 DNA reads TGTGCCAGCAGATTCTCGACAGTTTACGAGCAGTACTTC.

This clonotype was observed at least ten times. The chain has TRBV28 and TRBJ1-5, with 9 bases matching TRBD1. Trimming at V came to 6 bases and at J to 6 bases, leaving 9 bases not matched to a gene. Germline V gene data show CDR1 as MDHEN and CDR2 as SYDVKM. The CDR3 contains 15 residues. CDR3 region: CASRTPGTGFQPQHF. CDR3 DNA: TGTGCCAGCAGAACCCCAGGGACAGGGTTTCAGCCCCAGCATTTT.